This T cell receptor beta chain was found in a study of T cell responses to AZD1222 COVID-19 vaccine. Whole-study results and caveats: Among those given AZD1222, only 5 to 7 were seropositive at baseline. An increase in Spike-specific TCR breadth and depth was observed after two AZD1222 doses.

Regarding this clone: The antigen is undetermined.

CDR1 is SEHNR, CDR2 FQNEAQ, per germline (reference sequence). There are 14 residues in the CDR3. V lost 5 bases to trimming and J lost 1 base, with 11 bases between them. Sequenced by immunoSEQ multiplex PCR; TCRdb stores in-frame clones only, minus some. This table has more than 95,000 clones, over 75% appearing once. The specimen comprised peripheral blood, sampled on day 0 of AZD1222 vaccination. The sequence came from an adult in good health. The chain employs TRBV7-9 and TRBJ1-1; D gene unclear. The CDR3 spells CASSRTEGNTEAFF. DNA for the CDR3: TGTGCCAGCAGCAGGACGGAGGGGAACACTGAAGCTTTCTTT.